This record looks at one T cell receptor beta chain sequence and its context. Other nucleotide sequences in the sample specify the same CDR3. Two lung cancer pathologists independently confirmed each histologic diagnosis. Libraries were prepared by immunoSEQ multiplex PCR; TCRdb keeps only in-frame clonotypes and omits some of them. The sample records about 26,000 clones, about 76% being singletons. The data originate from a study of immune evolution from preneoplasia to lung adenocarcinoma. There are 15 residues in the CDR3. V was clipped by 5 bases and J by 7 bases; unmatched bases: 8. Germline loops: CDR1 LNHDA, CDR2 SQIVND (reference sequence).

Material for sequencing was FFPE invasive lung adenocarcinoma tissue. V usage is TRBV19 and J usage is TRBJ2-1; 10 positions match TRBD1. The TCR sequence derives from a person aged 55 to 69 with invasive lung adenocarcinoma. Some clones in this sample may be carry-over from other donors' samples. Written as DNA, the CDR3 is TGTGCCAGTAGTCCCACTCCGGGACAGGGGAATGAGCAGTTCTTC. Its protein is CASSPTPGQGNEQFF.